The 9 T cell receptor beta chains presented below share a single source sample, sequenced in a study of blood T cell repertoires in COVID-19. This table comes from immunoSEQ multiplex PCR, and its TCRdb copy is limited to in-frame clones, with some not included. Among about 350,000 clones listed, around nine tenths were seen once. What was sequenced was peripheral blood. The receptors shown here come from a woman in her 70s with COVID-19, enrolled during active disease.

The chain combines TRBV5-1 with TRBJ1-1; D not certain. The germline V gene encodes CDR1 SGHRS and CDR2 YFSETQ. The CDR3 spans 16 residues. Trimming removed 4 bases from V and 1 base from J, with 17 bases in between. This CDR3 reads CASSPPGRGGNTEAFF. The CDR3 region has the DNA TGCGCCAGCAGCCCACCGGGCCGGGGAGGGAACACTGAAGCTTTCTTT. Together with reference TRBV5-1 and TRBJ1-1, the CDR3 gives the full variable domain: KAGVTQTPRYLIKTRGQQVTLSCSPISGHRSVSWYQQTPGQGLQFLFEYFSETQRNKGNFPGRFSGRQFSNSRSEMNVSTLELGDSALYLCASSPPGRGGNTEAFFGQGTRLTVV.

The chain joins TRBV5-6 to TRBJ2-7, with D tentatively TRBD1 (5 bases). Germline-derived CDR1 and CDR2 are SGHDT and YYEEEE. Trimming pared 1 base from V and 3 bases from J, leaving 14 bases between. CDR3 length: 15 amino acids. CDR3 nucleotides: TGTGCCAGCAGCTTGTTGGTCCAGGGCCTCTACGAGCAGTACTTC. It yields the protein CASSLLVQGLYEQYF.

The V and J genes are TRBV4-3 and TRBJ1-1, with a possible D match to TRBD1 (5 bases). Germline V gene data show CDR1 as LGHNA and CDR2 as YSLEER. This CDR3 comprises 12 residues. Trimming shortened V by 0 bases and J by 10 bases, and 9 bases separated the two germline ends. The CDR3 loop is CASSQDGGSAFF. The CDR3 DNA reads as TGCGCCAGCAGCCAAGATGGGGGGTCAGCTTTCTTT.

The genes are TRBV28 and TRBJ1-1; 7 bases align to TRBD1. The CDR3 runs to 13 residues. In germline, CDR1 is MDHEN, CDR2 SYDVKM. V trimming: 5 bases; J trimming: 4 bases; junction bases outside the gene matches: 4. The CDR3 DNA reads as TGTGCCAGCAGTGCGACAGGGACCACTGAAGCTTTCTTT. Translating gives CASSATGTTEAFF.

The chain recombines TRBV12-3 or TRBV12-4 with TRBJ1-1; D is uncertain. The CDR3 contains 13 residues. V gave up 3 bases and J gave up 3 bases, with 8 bases separating them. The CDR3 is CASSFRRDTEAFF. CDR3 coding DNA: TGTGCCAGCAGTTTCAGGAGGGACACTGAAGCTTTCTTT.

The chain combines TRBV7-8 with TRBJ1-1; tentative D call: TRBD1 (5 bases). In germline, CDR1 is SGHVS, CDR2 FQNEAQ. The CDR3 is made up of 14 amino acids. Trimming took off 3 bases at V and 4 bases at J, with 12 bases between the two ends. The CDR3 bases are TGTGCCAGCAGCTTCGTGGGGGGGGGCACTGAAGCTTTCTTT. Residues: CASSFVGGGTEAFF.

This clone came up a few times. The chain employs TRBV3-1 (or the pseudogene TRBV3-2) and TRBJ2-2; TRBD1 agrees at 7 bases. Germline trimming cut 3 bases from V and 0 bases from J; bases unmatched to any gene: 1. CDR3 length: 15 amino acids. Germline-derived CDR1 and CDR2 are LGHDT and YNNKEL (reference sequence). The DNA for the CDR3 is TGTGCCAGCAGCCATGGGACAGCGAACACCGGGGAGCTGTTTTTT. Protein: CASSHGTANTGELFF.

This clone was detected only once. The chain carries TRBV30 and TRBJ1-1; 7 bases are a match to TRBD1. V shed 2 bases and J 3 bases; nucleotides not matched to a gene: 15. The CDR3 has 17 residues. CDR1 and CDR2 from the germline V gene are GTSNPN and SVGIG (reference sequence). CDR3 protein: CAWSTLDRRGVDTEAFF. Written as DNA, the CDR3 is TGTGCCTGGAGTACCCTGGACAGGCGGGGGGTGGACACTGAAGCTTTCTTT.

V usage is TRBV6-2 or TRBV6-3 and J usage is TRBJ2-1; 10 bases fit TRBD2. The length of the CDR3 is 16 residues. With 4 bases clipped from V and 6 bases from J, the junction kept 9 bases outside the gene matches. Per germline, CDR1 MNHEY and CDR2 SVGEGT. Here the CDR3 DNA reads TGTGCCAGCAGTTCAGCGGGGGGGATCCCTTCCAATGAGCAGTTCTTC. It yields the protein CASSSAGGIPSNEQFF.